This T cell receptor beta chain was identified in a study of regulatory T cells in long-lasting Graves disease. General study points: There was favoring of TRBV28, TRBJ1-2 and TRBJ2-5 in persistent disease. Public clonotype sharing was higher in persistent than newly diagnosed patients.

Described time point: persistent/refractory GD, antithyroid drugs over 5 years with positive TRAb. PBMCs provided the RNA from which the TCR library was made. One endocrinology department in Xi'an, China, was where patients came from. The CDR3 consists of 15 residues. The germline V gene encodes CDR1 MDHEN and CDR2 SYDVKM. V lost 8 bases to trimming and J lost 7 bases, with 21 bases between them. Relying on iRepertoire HTBI primers and Arm-PCR of CDR3 regions, the team built TCR beta libraries. TCRdb re-analysed the multiplex PCR reads in MiXCR, keeping a single row per CDR3 protein. This table has roughly 400,000 distinct CDR3 sequences, less than 25% appearing once. As concerns this clonotype: Antigen: not known.

The TCR was taken from a female donor with Graves disease. The chain links TRBV28 to TRBJ1-5; D gene ambiguous. This material consisted of peripheral blood mononuclear cells (PBMCs), taken when the disease was refractory, from a patient treated with antithyroid drugs. CDR3 in DNA: TGTGCCAGCCTTTCAGCGGGCGAAGGGCGACAGCCCCAGCATTTT. As protein: CASLSAGEGRQPQHF.